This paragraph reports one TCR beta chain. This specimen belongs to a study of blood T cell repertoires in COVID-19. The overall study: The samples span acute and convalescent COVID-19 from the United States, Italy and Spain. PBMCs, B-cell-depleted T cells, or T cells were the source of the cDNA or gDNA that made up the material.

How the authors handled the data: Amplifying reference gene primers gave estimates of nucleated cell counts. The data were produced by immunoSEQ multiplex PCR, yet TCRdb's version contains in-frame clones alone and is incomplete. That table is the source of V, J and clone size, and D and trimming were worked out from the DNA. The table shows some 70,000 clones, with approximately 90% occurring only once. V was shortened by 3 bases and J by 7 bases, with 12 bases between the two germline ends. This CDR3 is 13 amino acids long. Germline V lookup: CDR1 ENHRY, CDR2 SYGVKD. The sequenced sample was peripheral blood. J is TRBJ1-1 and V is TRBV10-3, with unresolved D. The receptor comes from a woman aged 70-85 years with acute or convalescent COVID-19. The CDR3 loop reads CAISDRQTLEAFF. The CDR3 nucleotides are TGTGCCATCAGTGATCGGCAGACACTTGAAGCTTTCTTT.